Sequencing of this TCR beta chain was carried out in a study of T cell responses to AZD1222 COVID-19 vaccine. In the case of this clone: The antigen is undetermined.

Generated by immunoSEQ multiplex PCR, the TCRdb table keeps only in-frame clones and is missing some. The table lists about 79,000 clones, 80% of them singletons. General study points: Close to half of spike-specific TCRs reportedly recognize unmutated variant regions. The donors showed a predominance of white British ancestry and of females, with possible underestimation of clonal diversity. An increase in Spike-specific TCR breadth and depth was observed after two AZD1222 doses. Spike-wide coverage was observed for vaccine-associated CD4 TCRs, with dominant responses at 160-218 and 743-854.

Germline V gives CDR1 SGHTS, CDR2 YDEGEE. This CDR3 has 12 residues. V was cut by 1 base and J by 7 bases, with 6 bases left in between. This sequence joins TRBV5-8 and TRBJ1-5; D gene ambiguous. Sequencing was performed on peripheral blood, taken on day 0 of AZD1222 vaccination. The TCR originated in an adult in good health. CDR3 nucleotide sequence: TGTGCCAGCAGCTTGTATGGGCAGCCCCAGCATTTT. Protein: CASSLYGQPQHF.